This T cell receptor beta chain was recorded in a study of blood T cell repertoires in COVID-19. At the level of the study: Samples of COVID-19 (acute and convalescent) were obtained from the United States, Italy and Spain. The cDNA or gDNA used as material had been derived from T cells, B-cell-depleted T cells, or PBMCs.

Seattle participants joined during active infection and were tracked over time. The germline V gene encodes CDR1 LNHDA and CDR2 SQIVND (reference sequence). This CDR3 has 15 residues. V lost 6 bases and J lost 3; bases outside the gene matches: 8. Methods used by the authors: The authors estimated nucleated cell counts from reference gene primer amplification. Assay: immunoSEQ multiplex PCR; the TCRdb copy retains only in-frame clones and omits some. V and J calls and clone size are copied from that table; D and trimming were computed from the DNA. The sample includes 350,000 or so clones, approximately 89% of them seen just once.

This chain connects TRBV19 to TRBJ1-3; TRBD1 matches 7 bases. The clonotype originates from a woman aged 55-69 years with COVID-19, enrolled during active disease. The sequenced sample consisted of peripheral blood. CDR3 DNA sequence: TGTGCCAGTAGCCGGACAGGAGGACGTGGAAACACCATATATTTT. This sequence encodes CASSRTGGRGNTIYF.